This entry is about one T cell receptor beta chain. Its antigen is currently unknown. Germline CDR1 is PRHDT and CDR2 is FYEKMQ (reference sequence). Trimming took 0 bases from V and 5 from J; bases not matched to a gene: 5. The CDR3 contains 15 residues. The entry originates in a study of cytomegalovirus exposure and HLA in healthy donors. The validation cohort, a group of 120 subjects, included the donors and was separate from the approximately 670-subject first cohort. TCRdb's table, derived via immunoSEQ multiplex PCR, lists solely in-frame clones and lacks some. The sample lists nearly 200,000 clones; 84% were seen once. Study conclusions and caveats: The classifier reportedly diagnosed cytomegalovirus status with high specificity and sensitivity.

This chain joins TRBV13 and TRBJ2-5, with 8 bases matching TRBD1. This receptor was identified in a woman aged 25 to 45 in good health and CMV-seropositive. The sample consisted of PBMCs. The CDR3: CASSLGQGAYETQYF. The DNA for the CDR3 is TGTGCCAGCAGCTTAGGGCAGGGGGCTTATGAGACCCAGTACTTC.